This T cell receptor beta chain derives from a study of T cell repertoires in cytomegalovirus infection. The wider study: It was recently identified HLA-C-restricted and well-studied HLA-B-restricted CMV epitopes that the study used. Both a matching HLA type and CMV infection were indicated by public TCR beta signatures.

In regard to this clonotype: Antigen specificity is unknown.

Notes on the study in general: CMV carriers with the relevant HLA were identified by cumulative public TCR beta family frequency. HLA-C-restricted TCR beta clonotypes specific for CMV led the ex vivo response.

The CDR3 is 14 residues long. CDR1 is SNHLY, CDR2 FYNNEI, per germline. With V trimmed by 7 bases and J by 4 bases, 5 bases remained unmatched. MiXCR was run by TCRdb on the reads, yielding one entry per CDR3 protein. In the table there are about 85,000 distinct CDR3 sequences, roughly half of which are singletons. The rearrangement joins TRBV2 to TRBJ2-3; TRBD2 agrees at 10 bases. The specimen comprised CD8+ T cells from cultured PBMCs, sampled from culture after CMV antigen stimulation. This TCR came from a human donor in good health (CMV status not recorded). Some clones in this sample may be carry-over from other donors' samples. In DNA form, the CDR3 reads TGTGCCAGCATCGTAGCGGGGGGCCCAGATACGCAGTATTTT. Translation: CASIVAGGPDTQYF.